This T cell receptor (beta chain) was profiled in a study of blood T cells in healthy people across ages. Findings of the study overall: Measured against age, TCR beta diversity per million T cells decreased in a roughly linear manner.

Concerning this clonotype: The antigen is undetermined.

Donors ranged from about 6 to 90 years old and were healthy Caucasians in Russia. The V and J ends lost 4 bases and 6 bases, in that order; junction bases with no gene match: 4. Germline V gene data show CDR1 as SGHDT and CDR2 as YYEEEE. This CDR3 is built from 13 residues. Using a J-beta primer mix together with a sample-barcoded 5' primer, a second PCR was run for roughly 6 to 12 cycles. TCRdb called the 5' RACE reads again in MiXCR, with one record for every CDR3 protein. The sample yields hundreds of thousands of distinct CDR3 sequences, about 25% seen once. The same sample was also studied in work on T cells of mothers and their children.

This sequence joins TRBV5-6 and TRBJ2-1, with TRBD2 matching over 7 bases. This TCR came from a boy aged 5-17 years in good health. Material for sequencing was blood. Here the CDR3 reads CASSEGGPNEQFF. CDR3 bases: TGTGCCAGCAGCGAGGGAGGGCCCAATGAGCAGTTCTTC.